The present T cell receptor beta chain was sequenced within a study of cytomegalovirus exposure and HLA in healthy donors. TCRdb's table, derived via immunoSEQ multiplex PCR, lists solely in-frame clones and lacks some. The top ten clones hold approximately 2% of a sample with fewer than 150,000 clones, approximately 88% of them seen once. Whole-study findings and limits: Three chains linked to CMV were shown in vitro to be specific for CMV antigens. Researchers counted 180 or so TCR beta chains as cytomegalovirus-associated. Both high specificity and high sensitivity reportedly marked the classifier's diagnosis of cytomegalovirus status.

This clone turned up a few times. Its antigen remains unknown. Separate from the approximately 700-subject first cohort was the approximately 130-subject validation cohort, to which the donors belonged. CDR1 is LNHNV and CDR2 is YYDKDF in the germline V gene (reference sequence). The V gene lost 1 base and the J gene lost 0 bases, with 7 bases spanning the gap. This CDR3 has 15 residues. This clonotype was obtained from a man younger than 35 in good health and CMV-seronegative. The genes are TRBV15 and TRBJ1-3; maybe TRBD1 (6 bases). Sequenced input: PBMCs. CDR3 sequence reads: CATSRGDTSGNTIYF. Here the CDR3 DNA reads TGTGCCACCAGCAGAGGGGACACCTCTGGAAACACCATATATTTT.